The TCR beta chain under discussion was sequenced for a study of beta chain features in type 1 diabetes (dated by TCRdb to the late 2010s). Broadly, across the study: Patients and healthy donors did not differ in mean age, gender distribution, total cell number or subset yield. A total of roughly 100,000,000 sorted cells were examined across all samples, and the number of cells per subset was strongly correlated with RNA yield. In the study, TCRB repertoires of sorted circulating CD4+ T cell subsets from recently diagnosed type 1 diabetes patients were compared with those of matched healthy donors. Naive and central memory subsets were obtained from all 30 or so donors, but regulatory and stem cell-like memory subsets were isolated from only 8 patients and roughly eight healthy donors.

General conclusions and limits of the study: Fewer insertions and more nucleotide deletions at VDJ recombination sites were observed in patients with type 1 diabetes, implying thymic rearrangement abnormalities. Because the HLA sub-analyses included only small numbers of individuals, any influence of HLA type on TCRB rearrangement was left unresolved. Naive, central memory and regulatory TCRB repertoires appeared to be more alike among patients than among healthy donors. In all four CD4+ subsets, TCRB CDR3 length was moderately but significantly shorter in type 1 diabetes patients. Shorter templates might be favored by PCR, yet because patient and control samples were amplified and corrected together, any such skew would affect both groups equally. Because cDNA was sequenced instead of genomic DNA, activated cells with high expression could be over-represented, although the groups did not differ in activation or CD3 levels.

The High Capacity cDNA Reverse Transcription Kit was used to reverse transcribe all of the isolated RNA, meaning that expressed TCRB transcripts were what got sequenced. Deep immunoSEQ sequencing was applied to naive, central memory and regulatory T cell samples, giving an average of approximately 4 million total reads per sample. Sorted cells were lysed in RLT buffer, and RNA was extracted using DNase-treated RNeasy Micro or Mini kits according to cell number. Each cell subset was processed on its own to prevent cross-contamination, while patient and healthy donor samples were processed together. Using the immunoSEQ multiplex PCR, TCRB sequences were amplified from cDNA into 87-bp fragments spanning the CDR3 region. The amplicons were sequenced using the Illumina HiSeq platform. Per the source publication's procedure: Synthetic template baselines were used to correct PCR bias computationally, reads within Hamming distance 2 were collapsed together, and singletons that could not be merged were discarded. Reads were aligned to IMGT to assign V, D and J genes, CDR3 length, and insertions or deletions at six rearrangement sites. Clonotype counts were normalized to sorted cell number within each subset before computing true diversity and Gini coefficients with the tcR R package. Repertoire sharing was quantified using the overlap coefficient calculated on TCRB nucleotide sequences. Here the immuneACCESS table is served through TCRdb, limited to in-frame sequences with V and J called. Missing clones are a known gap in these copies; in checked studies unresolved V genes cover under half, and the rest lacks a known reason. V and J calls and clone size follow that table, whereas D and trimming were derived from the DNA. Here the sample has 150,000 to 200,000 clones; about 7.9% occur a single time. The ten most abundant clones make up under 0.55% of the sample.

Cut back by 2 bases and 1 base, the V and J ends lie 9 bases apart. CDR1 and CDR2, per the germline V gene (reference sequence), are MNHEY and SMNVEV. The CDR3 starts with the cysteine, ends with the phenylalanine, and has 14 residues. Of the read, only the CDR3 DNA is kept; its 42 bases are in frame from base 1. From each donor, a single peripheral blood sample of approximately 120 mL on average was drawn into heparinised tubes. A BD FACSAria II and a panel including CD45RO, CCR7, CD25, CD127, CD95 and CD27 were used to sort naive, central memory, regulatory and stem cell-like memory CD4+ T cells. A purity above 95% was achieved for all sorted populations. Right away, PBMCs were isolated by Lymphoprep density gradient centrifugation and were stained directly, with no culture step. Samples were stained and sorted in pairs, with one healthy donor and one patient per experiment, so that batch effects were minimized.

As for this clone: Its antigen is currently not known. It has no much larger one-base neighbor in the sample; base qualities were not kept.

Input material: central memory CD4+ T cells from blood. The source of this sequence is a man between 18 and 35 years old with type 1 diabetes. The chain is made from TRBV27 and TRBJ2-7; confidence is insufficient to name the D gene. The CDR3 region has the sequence CASSLVADSYEQYF. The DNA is TGTGCCAGCAGTTTAGTTGCGGATTCCTACGAGCAGTACTTC.